These 11 T cell receptor beta chains were all obtained from the same sample, sequenced in a study of T-cell reconstitution after alpha-beta-depleted transplantation in children. Unique molecular identifiers featured in how the TCRbeta library was prepared. Each CDR3 protein is one row after TCRdb ran MiXCR on the PCR reads. The sample lists fewer than 400,000 distinct CDR3 sequences; roughly 21% were seen once. Sequencing used PBMCs from the stem cell graft donor, obtained from the stem cell graft. All receptors derive from a human donor who donated a stem cell graft to a child with acute myeloid leukemia.

The sample holds many counts of this clonotype. The V gene is TRBV29-1, the J gene TRBJ2-7, with a possible D match to TRBD1 (6 bases). Germline CDR1 reads SQVTM; CDR2 reads ANQGSEA. There are 14 residues in the CDR3. The ends were cut back, 3 bases at V and 3 bases at J, with 15 bases in the middle. The CDR3 sequence: CSVESPGANYEQYF. CDR3 coding DNA: TGCAGCGTTGAGTCTCCAGGGGCCAACTACGAGCAGTACTTC.

V is TRBV12-3 or TRBV12-4 and J is TRBJ2-7; D remains ambiguous. Deletions cut 6 bases from V and 3 bases from J, with 12 bases between. The CDR3 totals 13 residues. The DNA for the CDR3 is TGTGCCAGCAGCCCTGGGCCGTACTACGAGCAGTACTTC. Translation: CASSPGPYYEQYF.

This chain connects TRBV12-3 or TRBV12-4 to TRBJ2-4; the D gene is possibly TRBD1 (5 bases). The CDR3 is 14 amino acids. V was cut by 1 base and J by 9 bases, with 13 bases left in between. CDR3 sequence: CASSLVPGIGIQYF. The CDR3 nucleotides read TGTGCCAGCAGTTTAGTTCCAGGGATAGGCATTCAGTACTTC.

This clonotype turned up a few times. This chain connects TRBV12-3 or TRBV12-4 to TRBJ2-7, with D maybe TRBD2 (7 bases). CDR3 length: 15 amino acids. V was clipped by 3 bases and J by 0 bases, with 12 bases between them. CDR3 nucleotides: TGTGCCAGCAGTTTGGTGGGAGGGGGCTCCTACGAGCAGTACTTC. It yields the protein CASSLVGGGSYEQYF.

This clonotype was observed a few times. The rearrangement links TRBV29-1 to TRBJ1-2; 7 bases map to TRBD1. Germline V lookup: CDR1 SQVTM, CDR2 ANQGSEA. The CDR3 extends over 14 amino acids. V lost 6 bases to trimming and J lost 2 bases; unmatched junction nucleotides: 9. The CDR3 is CSVLGGQPNYGYTF. In DNA, the CDR3 is TGCAGCGTCTTAGGGGGACAGCCAAACTATGGCTACACCTTC.

This chain joins TRBV24-1 and TRBJ1-5; no reliable D call. Germline V gene data show CDR1 as KGHDR and CDR2 as SFDVKD. The length of the CDR3 is 12 residues. Trimming stripped 3 bases from V and 9 bases from J, with 8 bases between. As DNA, the CDR3 is TGTGCCACCAGTGATGGGAAATGGCCCCAGCATTTT. It codes for CATSDGKWPQHF.

This clonotype was counted a few times. The chain employs TRBV9 and TRBJ2-1, with 10 bases matching TRBD2. Germline V gives CDR1 SGDLS, CDR2 YYNGEE. CDR3 length: 15 amino acids. With 4 bases clipped from V and 7 bases from J, the junction kept 8 bases outside the gene matches. CDR3 sequence (DNA): TGTGCCAGCAGCCTAGCGGGAGCGGGATTAAATGAGCAGTTCTTC. It encodes CASSLAGAGLNEQFF.

The V gene is TRBV2, the J gene TRBJ2-3; D is perhaps TRBD2 (5 bases). The V gene lost 1 base and the J gene lost 4 bases, with 9 bases spanning the gap. Germline V lookup: CDR1 SNHLY, CDR2 FYNNEI. This CDR3 region has 14 residues. CDR3 DNA sequence: TGTGCCAGCAGTGAAGGGGAGTTCCCAGATACGCAGTATTTT. Amino acids: CASSEGEFPDTQYF. The full variable domain, rest sourced from reference TRBV2 and TRBJ2-3, is EPEVTQTPSHQVTQMGQEVILRCVPISNHLYFYWYRQILGQKVEFLVSFYNNEISEKSEIFDDQFSVERPDGSNFTLKIRSTKLEDSAMYFCASSEGEFPDTQYFGPGTRLTVL.

This clonotype was counted a single time. The chain employs TRBV7-3 and TRBJ2-7, with unresolved D. Trimming cost V 7 bases and J 4 bases, with 14 bases left between them. Germline lookup yields CDR1 SGHTA and CDR2 FQGTGA. This CDR3 contains 13 residues. Here the CDR3 reads CASIRQLVYEQYF. The CDR3, as DNA: TGTGCCAGCATCAGGCAGCTCGTTTACGAGCAGTACTTC.

This clonotype appeared many times. CDR3 bases: TGCAGTGCCGCGACTAGCGGGAGCATCGGTGAGCAGTTCTTC. As protein: CSAATSGSIGEQFF. This chain links TRBV20-1 with TRBJ2-1; 12 bases agree with TRBD2. CDR1 and CDR2 from the germline V gene are DFQATT and SNEGSKA (reference sequence). V gave up 6 bases and J gave up 9 bases; unmatched junction bases: 9. The CDR3 spans 14 residues.

Worth noting for this clonotype: One base away lies a much larger clone, so this may be a sequencing read error. The chain recombines TRBV4-2 with TRBJ2-3; D is undetermined. The CDR3 length is 14 residues. Germline-derived CDR1 and CDR2 are LGHNA and YNFKEQ. V lost 1 base, J lost 0 bases, and 5 bases lay in between. The CDR3 region has the DNA TGTGCCAGCAGCCAAGGGGCTAGCACAGATACGCAGTATTTT. Translation gives CASSQGASTDTQYF.